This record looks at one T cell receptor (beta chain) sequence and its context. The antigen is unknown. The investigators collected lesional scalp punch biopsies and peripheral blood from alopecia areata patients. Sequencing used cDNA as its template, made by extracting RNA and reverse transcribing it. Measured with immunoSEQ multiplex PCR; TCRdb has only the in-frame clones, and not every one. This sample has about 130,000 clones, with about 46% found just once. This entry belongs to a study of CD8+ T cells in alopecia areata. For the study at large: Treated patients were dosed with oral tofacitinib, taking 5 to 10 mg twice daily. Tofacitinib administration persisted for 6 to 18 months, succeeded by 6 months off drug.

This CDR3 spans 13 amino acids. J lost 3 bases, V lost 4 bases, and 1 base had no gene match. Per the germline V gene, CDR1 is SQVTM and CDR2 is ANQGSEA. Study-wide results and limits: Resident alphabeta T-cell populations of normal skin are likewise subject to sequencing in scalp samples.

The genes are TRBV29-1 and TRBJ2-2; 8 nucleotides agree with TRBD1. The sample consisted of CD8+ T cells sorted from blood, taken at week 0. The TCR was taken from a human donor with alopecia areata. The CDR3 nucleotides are TGCAGCGTTGCGACAGGGGACACCGGGGAGCTGTTTTTT. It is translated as CSVATGDTGELFF.